The 25 T cell receptor beta chains in this list originate from one sample, sequenced in a study of vaccination effects on CD4 cells after COVID-19 (dated by TCRdb to 2022 to 2024). The library came from the immunoSEQ multiplex PCR assay. TCRdb retrieved this table from immuneACCESS and kept in-frame rearrangements only. Not all clones are present; in checked studies, unresolved V genes account for under half, and no reason is known for the remainder. Recorded for this sample are tens of thousands of clones; around 74% of them occurred a single time. 35% to 40% of the sample comes from the top ten. In the ViraFEST assay, PBMC were stimulated with viral peptide pools, and TCR sequencing was then used to find antigen-specific CD4+ T cell clonotypes based on their expansion. After 10 to 11 days of culture, CD4+ T cells were isolated with the EasySep CD4+ T cell isolation kit. Convalescent patients had PCR-confirmed SARS-CoV-2 infection between March and December 2020, before Alpha, Beta and Delta variants emerged in the United States.

What these receptors recognize is not known. The source material was CD4+ T cells from PBMCs cultured with a peptide pool, sampled before COVID-19 vaccination. Receptor source: a human donor who had a prior SARS-CoV-2 infection.

This rearrangement joins TRBV7-9 to TRBJ2-2; D gene uncertain. CDR1 is SEHNR and CDR2 is FQNEAQ in the germline V gene (reference sequence). Trimming removed 0 bases at V and 5 bases at J, with 7 bases between. This CDR3 contains 14 residues. The CDR3 spells CASSLALRTGELFF. Here the CDR3 DNA reads TGTGCCAGCAGCTTAGCTCTCCGAACCGGGGAGCTGTTTTTT. Filled out from reference TRBV7-9 and TRBJ2-2, the complete variable domain reads DTGVSQNPRHKITKRGQNVTFRCDPISEHNRLYWYRQTLGQGPEFLTYFQNEAQLEKSRLLSDRFSAERPKGSFSTLEIQRTEQGDSAMYLCASSLALRTGELFFGEGSRLTVL.

This clone has just a few counts. The chain uses TRBV12-3 or TRBV12-4 and TRBJ2-3, with D maybe TRBD1 (5 bases). The CDR3 has 13 amino acids. The germline V and J ends were trimmed by 7 bases and 2 bases, with 10 bases remaining between them. CDR3 region: CASKRRVTDTQYF. In nucleotides, the CDR3 is TGTGCCAGCAAACGCAGGGTCACAGATACGCAGTATTTT.

The rearrangement uses TRBV27 and TRBJ1-2; D unresolved. The CDR3 is 13 amino acids. Per the germline V gene, CDR1 is MNHEY and CDR2 is SMNVEV (reference sequence). V dropped 3 bases and J dropped 5 bases, with 10 bases sitting between them. This CDR3 is CASSFSSGYGYTF. CDR3 DNA sequence: TGTGCCAGCAGTTTCTCCTCGGGGTATGGCTACACCTTC.

The chain joins TRBV19 to TRBJ2-1, with 8 nucleotides matching TRBD2. The CDR3 is 16 residues long. Germline CDR1 reads LNHDA; CDR2 reads SQIVND (reference sequence). The trim removed 3 bases at V and 4 bases at J, leaving 8 bases unmatched. DNA of the CDR3: TGTGCCAGTAGTATTACCGGTAGCGGGGCGTACAATGAGCAGTTCTTC. This gives the protein CASSITGSGAYNEQFF. Full variable domain (outside the CDR3, taken from reference TRBV19 and TRBJ2-1): DGGITQSPKYLFRKEGQNVTLSCEQNLNHDAMYWYRQDPGQGLRLIYYSQIVNDFQKGDIAEGYSVSREKKESFPLTVTSAQKNPTAFYLCASSITGSGAYNEQFFGPGTRLTVL.

The chain uses TRBV30 and TRBJ1-2; no clear D gene. Germline V gene data show CDR1 as GTSNPN and CDR2 as SVGIG (reference sequence). V was clipped by 4 bases and J by 4 bases, with 13 bases between them. The CDR3 contains 13 residues. CDR3: CAWKLWEGYGYTF. The CDR3 bases are TGTGCCTGGAAATTATGGGAGGGCTATGGCTACACCTTC.

CDR3: CASSLVAGGPYEQYF. CDR3 DNA: TGTGCCAGCAGCTTGGTAGCGGGGGGGCCCTACGAGCAGTACTTC. The chain links TRBV5-5 to TRBJ2-7; 11 nucleotides align to TRBD2. The CDR3 extends over 15 amino acids. Germline trimming cut 0 bases from V and 2 bases from J; bases unmatched to any gene: 1. The germline V gene encodes CDR1 SGHKS and CDR2 YYEKEE (reference sequence).

This sequence joins TRBV3-1 (or the pseudogene TRBV3-2) and TRBJ2-7; D not certain. Trimming stripped 0 bases from V and 3 bases from J, with 12 bases between. This CDR3 has 15 residues. Germline V CDR1 and CDR2: LGHDT, YNNKEL (reference sequence). Here the CDR3 reads CASSQEGRPDYEQYF. As DNA, the CDR3 is TGTGCCAGCAGCCAAGAGGGTCGACCCGACTACGAGCAGTACTTC.

The genes are TRBV5-1 and TRBJ2-1, with TRBD2 matching over 7 bases. The CDR3 contains 16 residues. Germline V lookup: CDR1 SGHRS, CDR2 YFSETQ. V lost 4 bases, J lost 4 bases, and 11 bases stayed unmatched. The CDR3: CASSPQPGGGYNEQFF. CDR3 nucleotides: TGCGCCAGCAGCCCCCAGCCCGGCGGGGGATACAATGAGCAGTTCTTC.

This clone is a singleton in its sample. This chain connects TRBV18 to TRBJ2-5; D perhaps matches TRBD1 (6 bases). From germline, CDR1 is KGHSH and CDR2 LQKENI. This CDR3 region has 15 residues. The ends were cut back, 1 base at V and 4 bases at J, with 13 bases in the middle. CDR3 protein: CASSPRAGVRETQYF. The DNA for the CDR3 is TGTGCCAGCTCACCACGGGCAGGGGTAAGAGAGACCCAGTACTTC.

The CDR3 spells CATSRSLAGAPDTQYF. The CDR3 DNA sequence: TGTGCCACCAGCAGATCCCTAGCGGGAGCCCCAGATACGCAGTATTTT. This chain joins TRBV15 and TRBJ2-3; 10 nucleotides align to TRBD2. The CDR3 extends over 16 amino acids. Trimming removed 2 bases from V and 4 bases from J; junction bases left unmatched: 6. CDR1 and CDR2 (germline): LNHNV, YYDKDF (reference sequence). Using reference TRBV15 and TRBJ2-3 for the parts outside the CDR3, the full variable domain is DAMVIQNPRYQVTQFGKPVTLSCSQTLNHNVMYWYQQKSSQAPKLLFHYYDKDFNNEADTPDNFQSRRPNTSFCFLDIRSPGLGDTAMYLCATSRSLAGAPDTQYFGPGTRLTVL.

J is TRBJ1-3 and V is TRBV5-1, with D possibly being TRBD1 (5 bases). Germline V gene sequence: CDR1 SGHRS, CDR2 YFSETQ. The V gene lost 4 bases and the J gene lost 0 bases, with 17 bases spanning the gap. The CDR3 loop spans 17 amino acids. The CDR3 sequence is CASSHRGRVLSGNTIYF. The CDR3 DNA follows: TGCGCCAGCAGCCACCGGGGCAGGGTCCTCTCTGGAAACACCATATATTTT. Using reference TRBV5-1 and TRBJ1-3 for the parts outside the CDR3, the full variable domain is KAGVTQTPRYLIKTRGQQVTLSCSPISGHRSVSWYQQTPGQGLQFLFEYFSETQRNKGNFPGRFSGRQFSNSRSEMNVSTLELGDSALYLCASSHRGRVLSGNTIYFGEGSWLTVV.

The rearrangement links TRBV3-1 (or the pseudogene TRBV3-2) to TRBJ2-7; unclear D gene. Trimming took 1 base from V and 6 from J, leaving 13 bases between them. This CDR3 region has 14 residues. Looked up from germline, CDR1 is LGHDT and CDR2 is YNNKEL (reference sequence). The CDR3 DNA reads TGTGCCAGCAGCCAAGGGGGATCTAGGCTCGAGCAGTACTTC. Translated, it gives CASSQGGSRLEQYF.

A single count supports this clone. This chain connects TRBV2 to TRBJ1-6; D call uncertain. This CDR3 has 13 residues. CDR1 is SNHLY, CDR2 FYNNEI, per germline. V was clipped by 1 base and J by 9 bases, with 7 bases between them. CDR3 sequence (DNA): TGTGCCAGCAGTGAAGGCCGGGTTTCACCCCTCCACTTT. As protein: CASSEGRVSPLHF.

This clone was counted between two and nine times. The chain recombines TRBV7-3 with TRBJ2-7, with 10 nucleotides matching TRBD2. Germline loops: CDR1 SGHTA, CDR2 FQGTGA. V was clipped by 5 bases and J by 6 bases; unmatched bases: 4. The length of the CDR3 is 13 residues. The CDR3 is CASSTSGTGEQYF. The CDR3 DNA reads as TGTGCCAGCAGCACTAGCGGGACGGGCGAGCAGTACTTC.

This clone has a handful of counts. This chain uses TRBV15 with TRBJ1-3; 10 nucleotides line up with TRBD1. This CDR3 spans 16 amino acids. From germline, CDR1 is LNHNV and CDR2 YYDKDF (reference sequence). V was clipped by 5 bases and J by 1 base; unmatched bases: 5. The CDR3 DNA is TGTGCCACCAGCCGGGACAGGGGATTGTCTGGAAACACCATATATTTT. Translated, it gives CATSRDRGLSGNTIYF.

The chain recombines TRBV6-5 with TRBJ1-3, with D unclear. Germline CDR1 MNHEY, CDR2 SVGAGI. V was pared by 2 bases and J by 8 bases, with 10 bases between. This CDR3 spans 13 amino acids. CDR3 sequence reads: CASSYPEGDTIYF. CDR3 DNA: TGTGCCAGCAGTTACCCCGAAGGAGACACCATATATTTT.

This chain connects TRBV18 to TRBJ2-7; D possibly corresponds to TRBD2 (6 bases). V lost 5 bases and J lost 0, with 11 bases in between. This CDR3 comprises 14 residues. Germline lookup yields CDR1 KGHSH and CDR2 LQKENI. The CDR3 coding sequence is TGTGCCAGCTCAACGGGACTCCTCTCCTACGAGCAGTACTTC. As protein: CASSTGLLSYEQYF.

By proportion, this clone is medium-sized. The chain combines TRBV11-3 with TRBJ1-2, with 9 nucleotides matching TRBD1. Trimming removed 3 bases from V and 7 bases from J; junction bases left unmatched: 9. CDR3 length: 15 amino acids. Looked up from germline, CDR1 is SGHNT and CDR2 is YENEEA. The CDR3 region is CASSFRGGTGSGYTF. The CDR3 DNA follows: TGTGCCAGCAGCTTTAGAGGTGGGACAGGGTCTGGCTACACCTTC.

This clone was counted only a few times. V is TRBV28 and J is TRBJ1-1, with D tentatively TRBD1 (6 bases). Trimming stripped 4 bases from V and 3 bases from J, with 12 bases between. The CDR3 spans 14 residues. CDR1 is MDHEN and CDR2 is SYDVKM in the germline V gene. CDR3 region: CASSSGQRDTEAFF. The CDR3 nucleotides read TGTGCCAGCAGTTCCGGACAGCGGGACACTGAAGCTTTCTTT.

J is TRBJ2-6 and V is TRBV4-2, with 7 bases that match TRBD1. The CDR3 spans 18 residues. Germline CDR1 LGHNA, CDR2 YNFKEQ. Losses at the gene ends were 4 bases for V and 0 bases for J; bases not matched to a gene: 9. In DNA form, the CDR3 reads TGTGCCAGCAGCCTACGAGGACAGGTTGGCTCTGGGGCCAACGTCCTGACTTTC. Its translation is CASSLRGQVGSGANVLTF.

J is TRBJ2-5 and V is TRBV6-5, with a weak D call TRBD1 (5 bases). Germline-derived CDR1 and CDR2 are MNHEY and SVGAGI. Trimming cost V 0 bases and J 2 bases, with 7 bases left between them. The CDR3 has 14 amino acids. CDR3: CASSYSRAQETQYF. The DNA of the CDR3 is TGTGCCAGCAGTTACTCCAGGGCTCAAGAGACCCAGTACTTC.

This clone was detected a few times. J is TRBJ2-1 and V is TRBV5-1, with 13 nucleotides matching TRBD2. V was clipped by 2 bases and J by 8 bases; unmatched bases: 4. CDR3 length: 15 amino acids. Germline assignment: CDR1 SGHRS and CDR2 YFSETQ. CDR3: CASSFGLAGVDEQFF. CDR3 nucleotide sequence: TGCGCCAGCAGCTTCGGACTAGCGGGAGTCGATGAGCAGTTCTTC.

The genes are TRBV13 and TRBJ2-3; 12 bases agree with TRBD2. The CDR3 runs 19 residues. Germline-derived CDR1 and CDR2 are PRHDT and FYEKMQ (reference sequence). With V trimmed by 3 bases and J by 4 bases, 14 bases remained unmatched. The DNA for the CDR3 is TGTGCCAGCAGCTTTGAACTAGCGGGAGGAAGGGTAGGGGCAGATACGCAGTATTTT. Protein: CASSFELAGGRVGADTQYF.

The sample holds a few counts of this clone. The chain couples TRBV19 to TRBJ1-6, with TRBD1 as a possible D gene (5 bases). Trimming took off 7 bases at V and 5 bases at J, with 9 bases between the two ends. This CDR3 has 13 residues. Per the germline V gene, CDR1 is LNHDA and CDR2 is SQIVND (reference sequence). The CDR3 region is CASKVGDNSPLHF. The CDR3 DNA reads TGTGCCAGTAAAGTGGGGGATAATTCACCCCTCCACTTT.

The chain is built from TRBV6-5 and TRBJ1-4, with 7 bases aligning to TRBD1. Germline CDR1 reads MNHEY; CDR2 reads SVGAGI. CDR3 length: 16 residues. The V segment lost 0 bases and the J segment 5 bases; nucleotides outside the gene matches: 6. The CDR3 DNA follows: TGTGCCAGCAGTTACTCGTTCCCGGGACAGAATGAAAAACTGTTTTTT. It is translated as CASSYSFPGQNEKLFF.